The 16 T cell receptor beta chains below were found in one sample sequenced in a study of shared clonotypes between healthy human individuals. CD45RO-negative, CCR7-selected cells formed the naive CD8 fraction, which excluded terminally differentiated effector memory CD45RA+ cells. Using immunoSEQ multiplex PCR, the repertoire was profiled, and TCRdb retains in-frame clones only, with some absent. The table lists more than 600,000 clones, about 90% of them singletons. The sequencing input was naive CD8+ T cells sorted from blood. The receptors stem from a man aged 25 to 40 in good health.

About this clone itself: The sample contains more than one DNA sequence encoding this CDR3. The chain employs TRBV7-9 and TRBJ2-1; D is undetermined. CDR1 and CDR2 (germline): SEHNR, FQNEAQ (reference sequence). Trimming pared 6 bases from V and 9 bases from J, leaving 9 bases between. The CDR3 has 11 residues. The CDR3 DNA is TGTGCCAGCAGTCTAGGACCTGAGCAGTTCTTC. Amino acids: CASSLGPEQFF.

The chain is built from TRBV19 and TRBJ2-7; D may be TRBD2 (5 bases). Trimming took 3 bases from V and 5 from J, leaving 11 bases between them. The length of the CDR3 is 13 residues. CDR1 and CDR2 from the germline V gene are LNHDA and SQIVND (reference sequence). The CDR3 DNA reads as TGTGCCAGTAGTATGGTCGAGGGAAACGAGCAGTACTTC. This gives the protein CASSMVEGNEQYF.

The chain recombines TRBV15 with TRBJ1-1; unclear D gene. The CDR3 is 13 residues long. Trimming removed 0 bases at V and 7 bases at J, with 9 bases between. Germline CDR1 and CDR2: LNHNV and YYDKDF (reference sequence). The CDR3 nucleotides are TGTGCCACCAGCAGAGATAAGGTTGGTGAAGCTTTCTTT. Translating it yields CATSRDKVGEAFF.

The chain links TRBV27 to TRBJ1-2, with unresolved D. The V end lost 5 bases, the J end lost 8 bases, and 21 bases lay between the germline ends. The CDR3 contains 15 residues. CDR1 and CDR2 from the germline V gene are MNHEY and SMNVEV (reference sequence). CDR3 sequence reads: CASSPAQIGLKGYTF. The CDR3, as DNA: TGTGCCAGCAGTCCAGCACAGATTGGGCTGAAGGGCTACACCTTC.

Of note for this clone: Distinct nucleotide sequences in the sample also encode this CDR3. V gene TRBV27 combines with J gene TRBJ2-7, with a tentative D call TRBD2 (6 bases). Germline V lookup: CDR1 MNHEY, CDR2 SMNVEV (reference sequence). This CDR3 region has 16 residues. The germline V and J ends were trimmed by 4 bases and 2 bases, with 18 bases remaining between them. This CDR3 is CASSSEGGRGAYEQYF. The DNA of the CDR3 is TGTGCCAGCAGTTCCGAGGGAGGTCGTGGGGCCTACGAGCAGTACTTC.

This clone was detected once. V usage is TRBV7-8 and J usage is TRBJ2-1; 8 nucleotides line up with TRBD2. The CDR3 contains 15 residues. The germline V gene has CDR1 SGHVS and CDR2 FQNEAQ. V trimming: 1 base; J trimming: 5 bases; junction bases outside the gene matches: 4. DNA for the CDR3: TGTGCCAGCAGCTTAGAGGGACTAGTCAACAATGAGCAGTTCTTC. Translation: CASSLEGLVNNEQFF. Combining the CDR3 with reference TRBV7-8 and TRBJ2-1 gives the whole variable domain GAGVSQSPRYKVAKRGQDVALRCDPISGHVSLFWYQQALGQGPEFLTYFQNEAQLDKSGLPSDRFFAERPEGSVSTLKIQRTQQEDSAVYLCASSLEGLVNNEQFFGPGTRLTVL.

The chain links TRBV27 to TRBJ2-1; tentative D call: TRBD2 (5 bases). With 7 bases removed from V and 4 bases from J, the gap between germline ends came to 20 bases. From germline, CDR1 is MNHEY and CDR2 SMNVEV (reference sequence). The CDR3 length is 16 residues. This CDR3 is CASTDRSEGPYNEQFF. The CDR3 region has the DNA TGTGCCAGCACCGATCGAAGTGAGGGCCCATACAATGAGCAGTTCTTC.

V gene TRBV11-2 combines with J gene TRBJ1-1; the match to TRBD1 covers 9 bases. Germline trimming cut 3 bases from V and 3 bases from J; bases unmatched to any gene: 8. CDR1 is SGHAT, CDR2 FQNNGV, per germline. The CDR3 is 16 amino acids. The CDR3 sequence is CASSFLTGQGDTEAFF. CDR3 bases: TGTGCCAGCAGCTTTTTGACGGGACAGGGTGACACTGAAGCTTTCTTT.

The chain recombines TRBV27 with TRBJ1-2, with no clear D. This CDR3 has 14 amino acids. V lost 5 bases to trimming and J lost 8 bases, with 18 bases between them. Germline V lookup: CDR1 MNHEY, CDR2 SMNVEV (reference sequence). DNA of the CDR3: TGTGCCAGCAGTCCGGGCACGCAAGGCATGGGCTACACCTTC. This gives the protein CASSPGTQGMGYTF.

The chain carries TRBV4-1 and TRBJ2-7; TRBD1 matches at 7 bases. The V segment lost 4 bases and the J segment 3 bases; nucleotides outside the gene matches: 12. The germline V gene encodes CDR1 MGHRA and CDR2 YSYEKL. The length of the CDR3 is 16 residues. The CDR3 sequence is CASSPLLTGASYEQYF. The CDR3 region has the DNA TGCGCCAGCAGCCCCTTACTCACAGGGGCGAGCTACGAGCAGTACTTC.

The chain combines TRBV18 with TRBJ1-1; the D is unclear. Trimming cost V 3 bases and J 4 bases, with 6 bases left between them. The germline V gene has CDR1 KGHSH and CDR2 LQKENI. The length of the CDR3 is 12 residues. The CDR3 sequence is CASSPEGTEAFF. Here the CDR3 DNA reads TGTGCCAGCTCACCGGAAGGCACTGAAGCTTTCTTT.

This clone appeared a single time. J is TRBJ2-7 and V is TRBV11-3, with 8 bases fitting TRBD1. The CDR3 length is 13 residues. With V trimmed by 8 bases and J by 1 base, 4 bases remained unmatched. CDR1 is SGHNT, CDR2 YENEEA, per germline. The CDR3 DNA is TGTGCCAGCTCGAGACAGGGGTCCTACGAGCAGTACTTC. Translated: CASSRQGSYEQYF.

This CDR3 reads CASGSLSAGVNTEAFF. In nucleotides, the CDR3 is TGTGCCAGCGGGAGTTTGAGTGCGGGGGTGAACACTGAAGCTTTCTTT. The chain couples TRBV9 to TRBJ1-1, with D possibly matching TRBD1 (5 bases). V was shortened by 7 bases and J by 0 bases, with 19 bases between the two germline ends. The germline CDR1 and CDR2 sequences are SGDLS and YYNGEE. This CDR3 contains 16 residues.

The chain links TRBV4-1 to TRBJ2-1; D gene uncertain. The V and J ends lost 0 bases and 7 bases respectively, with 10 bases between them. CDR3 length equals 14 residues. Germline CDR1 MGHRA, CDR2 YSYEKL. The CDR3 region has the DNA TGCGCCAGCAGCCAAGAAACCCTAGGAAATGAGCAGTTCTTC. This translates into CASSQETLGNEQFF.

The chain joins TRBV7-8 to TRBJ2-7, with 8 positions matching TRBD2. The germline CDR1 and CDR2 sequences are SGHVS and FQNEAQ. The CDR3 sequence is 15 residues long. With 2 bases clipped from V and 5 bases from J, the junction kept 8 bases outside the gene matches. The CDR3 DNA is TGTGCCAGCAGCTTATCCGAGCGGGAGCTGGACGAGCAGTACTTC. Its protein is CASSLSERELDEQYF.

As DNA, the CDR3 is TGTGCCAGCAGCTCAACGCCTGAAGCTTTCTTT. It codes for CASSSTPEAFF. J is TRBJ1-1 and V is TRBV7-9; D not resolved. Trimming removed 4 bases from V and 6 bases from J, with 6 bases in between. The CDR3 consists of 11 residues. Germline CDR1 is SEHNR and CDR2 is FQNEAQ (reference sequence).